Listed here are 21 T cell receptor beta chains from one sample, sequenced in a study of tumor and adjacent non-tumor tissue in lung cancer. TCRbeta libraries were built with three rounds of nested PCR, modified from ARM-PCR. TCRdb processed the multiplex PCR reads anew with MiXCR; each CDR3 protein has one entry. The repertoire includes more than 95,000 distinct CDR3 sequences, 66% of them detected once, and over 10% sits in the top ten. The template was RNA from unsorted bulk tissue. Sequencing used lung tumor tissue. The origin of the receptors is a man in his thirties or forties with non-small cell lung cancer.

This clonotype has more than one count but fewer than ten. The V and J genes are TRBV4-2 and TRBJ2-2; 9 positions match TRBD1. Per the germline V gene, CDR1 is LGHNA and CDR2 is YNFKEQ. V shed 2 bases and J 11 bases; nucleotides not matched to a gene: 6. The CDR3 sequence is 14 residues long. The CDR3 is CASSQRSDRGELFF. The CDR3 coding sequence is TGTGCCAGCAGCCAACGCTCGGACAGGGGAGAGCTGTTTTTT.

The chain has TRBV5-4 and TRBJ2-1; 8 bases are a match to TRBD2. The CDR3 covers 17 residues. V shed 0 bases, J shed 2 bases, and the junction held 7 bases outside the gene matches. The germline gives CDR1 SGHNT, CDR2 YYREEE (reference sequence). CDR3 region: CASSLGVGGVTYNEQFF. DNA for the CDR3: TGTGCCAGCAGCTTGGGTGTCGGGGGGGTCACCTACAATGAGCAGTTCTTC.

CDR3 in DNA: TGTGCCAGCAGTTACTCTGGGCCGGGACTAGCGGAAGTCAATGAGCAGTTCTTC. Amino acid sequence: CASSYSGPGLAEVNEQFF. The V gene is TRBV6-6, the J gene TRBJ2-1; 11 bases match TRBD2. V trimming: 0 bases; J trimming: 6 bases; junction bases outside the gene matches: 10. Germline CDR1 and CDR2: MNHNY and SVGAGI (reference sequence). CDR3 size: 18 residues.

As concerns this clonotype: The junction departs from germline at one end; a sequencing error may be responsible. The gene calls are TRBV20-1 and TRBJ1-1, with 9 bases aligning to TRBD1. Germline values: CDR1 DFQATT, CDR2 SNEGSKA (reference sequence). The CDR3 is made up of 16 amino acids. The CDR3 reads CSTRGTGISVYADAFF. The CDR3 DNA reads TGCAGTACTAGGGGGACAGGGATTTCGGTGTATGCTGATGCTTTCTTT.

On this clonotype: This may come from a read error, since a much larger clone is one base off. The rearrangement links TRBV12-3 or TRBV12-4 to TRBJ2-7; D gene unclear. This CDR3 region has 14 residues. Trimming took off 3 bases at V and 2 bases at J, with 11 bases between the two ends. The CDR3 is CASSFHGPPYEQYF. For the CDR3, the DNA is TGTGCCAGCAGTTTTCATGGGCCACCCTACGAGCAGTACTTC.

A note on this clonotype: The junction shows a germline mismatch at one end, possibly a read error. The chain combines TRBV12-3 or TRBV12-4 with TRBJ1-2; D possibly corresponds to TRBD1 (6 bases). The CDR3 spans 11 residues. The CDR3 is CASSRGADYSF. DNA of the CDR3: TGTGCCAGCAGTAGGGGGGCTGACTACAGCTTC.

Remarks on this clonotype: Given a much more abundant clone one base away, this may be a read error. The missing conserved phenylalanine or tryptophan at the end of this CDR3 makes a read error likely. V and J are TRBV4-2 and TRBJ1-1, with TRBD1 as a possible D gene (5 bases). V shed 5 bases and J shed 0 bases, with 10 bases lying between them. The CDR3 runs 14 residues. Per the germline V gene, CDR1 is LGHNA and CDR2 is YNFKEQ. The CDR3 spells CASSANRMNTEAFY. The DNA of the CDR3 is TGTGCCAGCAGCGCTAACAGGATGAACACTGAAGCTTTCTAT.

A note on this clonotype: A junction boundary mismatches the germline segment, possibly from a read error. The J gene is TRBJ1-6, the V gene TRBV11-2; TRBD1 might be the D (5 bases). CDR3 length equals 13 residues. The germline V gene encodes CDR1 SGHAT and CDR2 FQNNGV. CDR3 sequence reads: CASSLGPDSPLNF. The CDR3 nucleotides are TGTGCCAGCAGCTTGGGGCCGGATTCACCCCTCAACTTT.

About this clonotype itself: An end of the junction does not agree with germline; a read error may underlie this. V gene TRBV20-1 combines with J gene TRBJ2-7; D could derive from TRBD1 or TRBD2 (5 bases each). Germline assignment: CDR1 DFQATT and CDR2 SNEGSKA (reference sequence). The CDR3 is 12 residues long. CDR3 region: CSARAGTYGQDF. CDR3 sequence (DNA): TGCAGTGCTAGAGCCGGGACCTACGGGCAGGACTTC.

With regard to this clonotype: This may be a read error: a much more frequent sequence differs by one nucleotide. This CDR3 fails to terminate in the conserved phenylalanine or tryptophan, so it likely reflects a read error. The chain recombines TRBV29-1 with TRBJ2-7, with 13 bases matching TRBD2. This CDR3 is 17 amino acids long. Germline V gene lookup returns CDR1 SQVTM and CDR2 ANQGSEA. The junction had 13 bases not matched to a gene; V was cut back by 1 base and J by 7 bases. The CDR3 DNA follows: TGCAGCGTTGAAGTGGCATGGCGGGGGGGACTAGCGGGAGAGCAGTACTTA. Amino acid sequence: CSVEVAWRGGLAGEQYL.

About this clonotype: This likely comes from a read error, as the CDR3 has no conserved phenylalanine or tryptophan at its end. This sequence joins TRBV30 and TRBJ2-1; D not resolved. V shed 0 bases and J shed 9 bases, with 15 bases lying between them. The CDR3 totals 14 residues. CDR1 is GTSNPN and CDR2 is SVGIG in the germline V gene (reference sequence). CDR3 amino acids: CAWSVLEGSSEQFL. CDR3 coding DNA: TGTGCCTGGAGTGTTCTGGAAGGGTCCAGTGAGCAGTTCTTA.

On this clonotype: One end of the junction does not line up with germline, which may come from a read error. The gene calls are TRBV12-3 or TRBV12-4 and TRBJ2-1; the D call may be TRBD1 or TRBD2 (6 bases each). The CDR3 totals 12 residues. In nucleotides, the CDR3 is TGTGCCGGCAGCAGGGATAGGGGGGCGGTGTTCTTC. Amino acid sequence: CAGSRDRGAVFF.

This clonotype was observed at least ten times. The chain combines TRBV11-2 with TRBJ2-5; 11 bases agree with TRBD2. Germline V gives CDR1 SGHAT, CDR2 FQNNGV. CDR3 length: 14 residues. V gave up 8 bases and J gave up 4 bases; unmatched junction bases: 6. CDR3 protein: CASRLAGRGETQYF. In nucleotides, the CDR3 is TGTGCCAGCCGACTAGCGGGGAGAGGAGAGACCCAGTACTTC.

Points on this clonotype: Without the conserved terminal phenylalanine or tryptophan, this CDR3 likely stems from a read error. This rearrangement joins TRBV11-1 to TRBJ2-7; D is perhaps TRBD2 (6 bases). Germline lookup yields CDR1 SGHAT and CDR2 FQDESV (reference sequence). The CDR3 is made up of 13 amino acids. Trimming took off 5 bases at V and 9 bases at J, with 17 bases between the two ends. The CDR3, as DNA: TGTGCCAGCAGCCGTATCGGGAGTTGGGCGCAGTACCTC. It codes for CASSRIGSWAQYL.

This clonotype was observed at least ten times. This chain uses TRBV6-2 or TRBV6-3 with TRBJ2-5, with a possible D match to TRBD2 (6 bases). The CDR3 spans 15 residues. V dropped 8 bases and J dropped 4 bases, with 20 bases sitting between them. From germline, CDR1 is MNHEY and CDR2 SVGEGT. CDR3 sequence (DNA): TGTGCCAGCGGGCCCGGGAGCCTAGACGGAGAGACCCAGTACTTC. Translated: CASGPGSLDGETQYF.

Comment on this clonotype: Without the conserved terminal phenylalanine or tryptophan, this CDR3 likely stems from a read error. The chain recombines TRBV12-3 or TRBV12-4 with TRBJ2-1; D not certain. The last part of the DNA fits TRBJ2-7 better; the J call may be wrong. This CDR3 has 11 amino acids. DNA for the CDR3: TGTGCCAGCGGGAAATACTACGAGCAGTACTCC. Its protein is CASGKYYEQYS.

This clonotype was counted many times. The chain's CDR3 is CASSLSSGSTNEQFF. CDR3 DNA sequence: TGTGCCAGCAGTTTAAGCAGCGGGAGTACCAATGAGCAGTTCTTC. The rearrangement uses TRBV12-3 or TRBV12-4 and TRBJ2-1; 8 bases align to TRBD2. The trim removed 2 bases at V and 6 bases at J, leaving 6 bases unmatched. CDR3 length: 15 residues.

Comments on this clonotype: One junction end does not reproduce the germline sequence, and a read error may be involved. The V call is TRBV11-1, the J call TRBJ1-1, with D perhaps TRBD1 (5 bases). This CDR3 contains 14 residues. CDR1 and CDR2 (germline): SGHAT, FQDESV (reference sequence). Here the CDR3 reads CAISWTTVNTEAFF. Here the CDR3 DNA reads TGTGCCATCAGCTGGACAACTGTGAACACTGAAGCTTTCTTC.

In the case of this clonotype: A much bigger clone sits one base away, suggesting this may be a read error. This rearrangement joins TRBV5-4 to TRBJ2-1; D is unresolved. V was shortened by 9 bases and J by 10 bases, with 17 bases between the two germline ends. CDR3 length: 12 residues. Germline V CDR1 and CDR2: SGHNT, YYREEE (reference sequence). In nucleotides, the CDR3 is TGTGCCAACAGTTCTCGCGGTGCGGAGCAGTTCTTC. Its translation is CANSSRGAEQFF.

With respect to this clonotype: This may stem from a read error, because a much larger clone lies one nucleotide away. The CDR3 DNA reads TGCAGAGCTAGTGTAGTTGGGGAGACCCAGTACTTC. This sequence encodes CRASVVGETQYF. The V and J genes are TRBV20-1 and TRBJ2-5; D uncertain. Germline CDR1 DFQATT, CDR2 SNEGSKA (reference sequence). The CDR3 spans 12 residues.

As for this clonotype: A much larger clone lies one base from this, so it may be a read error. The J gene is TRBJ1-1, the V gene TRBV5-4; possibly TRBD1 for D (6 bases). This CDR3 is 16 amino acids long. CDR1 SGHNT and CDR2 YYREEE come from the germline V gene (reference sequence). The CDR3 here is CANSLAEGHVNTEAFF. The DNA of the CDR3 is TGTGCCAACAGCTTGGCCGAGGGACATGTGAACACTGAAGCTTTCTTT.